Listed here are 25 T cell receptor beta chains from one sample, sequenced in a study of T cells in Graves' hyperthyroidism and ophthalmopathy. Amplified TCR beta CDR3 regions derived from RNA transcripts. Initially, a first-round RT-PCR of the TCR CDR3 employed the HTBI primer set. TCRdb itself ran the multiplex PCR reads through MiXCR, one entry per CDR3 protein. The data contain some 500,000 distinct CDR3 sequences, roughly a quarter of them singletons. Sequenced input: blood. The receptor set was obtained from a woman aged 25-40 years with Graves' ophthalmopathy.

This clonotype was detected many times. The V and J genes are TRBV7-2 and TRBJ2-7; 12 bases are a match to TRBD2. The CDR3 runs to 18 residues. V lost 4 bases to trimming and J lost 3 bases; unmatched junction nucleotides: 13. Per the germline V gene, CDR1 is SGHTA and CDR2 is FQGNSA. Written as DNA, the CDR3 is TGTGCCAGCAGCTACCTTACTCGGACTAGCGGGATTGGCTACGAGCAGTACTTC. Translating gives CASSYLTRTSGIGYEQYF. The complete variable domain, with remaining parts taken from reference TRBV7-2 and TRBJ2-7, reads GAGVSQSPSNKVTEKGKDVELRCDPISGHTALYWYRQSLGQGLEFLIYFQGNSAPDKSGLPSDRFSAERTGGSVSTLTIQRTQQEDSAVYLCASSYLTRTSGIGYEQYFGPGTRLTVT.

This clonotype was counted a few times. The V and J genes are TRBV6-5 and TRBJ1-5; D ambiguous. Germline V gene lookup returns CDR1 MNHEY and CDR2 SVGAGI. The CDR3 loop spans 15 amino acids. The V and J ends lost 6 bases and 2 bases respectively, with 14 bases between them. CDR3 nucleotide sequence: TGTGCCAGCAGATCCTCCATCGCGGGCAATCAGCCCCAGCATTTT. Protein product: CASRSSIAGNQPQHF.

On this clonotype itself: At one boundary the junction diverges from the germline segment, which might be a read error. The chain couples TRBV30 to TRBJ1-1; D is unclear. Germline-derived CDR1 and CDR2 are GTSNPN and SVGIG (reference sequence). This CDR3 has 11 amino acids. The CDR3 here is CAWREDTEAFF. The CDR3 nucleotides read TGTGCCTGGAGGGAAGACACTGAGGCTTTCTTT.

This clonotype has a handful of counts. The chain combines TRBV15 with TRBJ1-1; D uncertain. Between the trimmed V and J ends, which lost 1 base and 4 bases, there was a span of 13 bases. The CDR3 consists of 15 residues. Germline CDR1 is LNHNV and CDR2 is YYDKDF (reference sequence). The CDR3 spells CATSRVRVRSTEAFF. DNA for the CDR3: TGTGCCACCAGCAGAGTTAGGGTGAGGAGCACTGAAGCTTTCTTT. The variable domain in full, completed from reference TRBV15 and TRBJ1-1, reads DAMVIQNPRYQVTQFGKPVTLSCSQTLNHNVMYWYQQKSSQAPKLLFHYYDKDFNNEADTPDNFQSRRPNTSFCFLDIRSPGLGDTAMYLCATSRVRVRSTEAFFGQGTRLTVV.

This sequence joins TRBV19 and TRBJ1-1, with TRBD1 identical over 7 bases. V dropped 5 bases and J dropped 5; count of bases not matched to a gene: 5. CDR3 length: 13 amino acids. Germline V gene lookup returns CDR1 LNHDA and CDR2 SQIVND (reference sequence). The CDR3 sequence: CASSRTGWTEAFF. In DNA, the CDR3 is TGTGCCAGTAGTCGGACAGGATGGACTGAAGCTTTCTTT.

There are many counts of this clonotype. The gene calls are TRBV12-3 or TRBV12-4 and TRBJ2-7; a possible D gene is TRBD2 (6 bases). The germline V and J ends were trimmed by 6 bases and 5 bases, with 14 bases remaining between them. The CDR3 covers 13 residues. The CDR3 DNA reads TGTGCCAGCAGCTCACAGGAGGGGCACGAGCAGTACTTC. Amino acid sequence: CASSSQEGHEQYF.

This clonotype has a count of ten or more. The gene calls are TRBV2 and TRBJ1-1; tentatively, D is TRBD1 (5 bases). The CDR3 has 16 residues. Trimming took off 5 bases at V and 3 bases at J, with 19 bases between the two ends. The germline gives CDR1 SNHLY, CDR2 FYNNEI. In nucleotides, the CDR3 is TGTGCCAGCAGTTGGGGGGGAATTCGGTCGGACACTGAAGCTTTCTTT. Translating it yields CASSWGGIRSDTEAFF. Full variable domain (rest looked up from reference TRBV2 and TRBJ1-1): EPEVTQTPSHQVTQMGQEVILRCVPISNHLYFYWYRQILGQKVEFLVSFYNNEISEKSEIFDDQFSVERPDGSNFTLKIRSTKLEDSAMYFCASSWGGIRSDTEAFFGQGTRLTVV.

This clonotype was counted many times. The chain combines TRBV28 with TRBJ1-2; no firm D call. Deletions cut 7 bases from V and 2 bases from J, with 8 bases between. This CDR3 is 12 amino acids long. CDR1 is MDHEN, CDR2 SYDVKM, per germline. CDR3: CASIGLNYGYTF. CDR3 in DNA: TGTGCCAGCATTGGTCTGAACTATGGCTACACCTTC.

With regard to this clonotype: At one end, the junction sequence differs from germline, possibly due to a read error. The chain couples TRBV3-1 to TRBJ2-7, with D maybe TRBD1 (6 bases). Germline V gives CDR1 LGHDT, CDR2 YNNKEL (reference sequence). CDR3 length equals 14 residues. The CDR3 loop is CVSSQKTGSYEQYF. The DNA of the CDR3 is TGTGTCAGCAGCCAGAAGACAGGAAGCTACGAGCAGTACTTC.

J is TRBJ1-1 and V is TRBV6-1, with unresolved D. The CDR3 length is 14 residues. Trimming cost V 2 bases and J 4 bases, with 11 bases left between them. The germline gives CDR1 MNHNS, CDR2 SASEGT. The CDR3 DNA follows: TGTGCCAGCAGTGAACAAGGTCAATTCACTGAAGCTTTCTTT. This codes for CASSEQGQFTEAFF.

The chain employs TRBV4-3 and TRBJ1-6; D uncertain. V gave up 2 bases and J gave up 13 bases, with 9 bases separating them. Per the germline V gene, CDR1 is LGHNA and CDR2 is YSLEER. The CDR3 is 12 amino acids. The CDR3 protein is CASSQINGPLHF. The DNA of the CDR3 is TGCGCCAGCAGCCAAATCAATGGTCCCCTCCACTTT.

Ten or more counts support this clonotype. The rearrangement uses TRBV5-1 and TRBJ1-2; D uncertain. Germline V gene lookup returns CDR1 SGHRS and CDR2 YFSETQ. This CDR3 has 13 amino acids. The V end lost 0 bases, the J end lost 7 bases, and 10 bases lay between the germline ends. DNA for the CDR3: TGCGCCAGCAGCTTGGGGGAATTGGGTGGCTACACCTTC. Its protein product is CASSLGELGGYTF.

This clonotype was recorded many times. CDR3 sequence reads: CASNLGQGGGQPQHF. In DNA, the CDR3 is TGTGCCAGCAATCTAGGACAGGGAGGCGGTCAGCCCCAGCATTTT. The genes are TRBV12-3 or TRBV12-4 and TRBJ1-5, with TRBD1 matching over 8 bases. The CDR3 totals 15 residues. The trim removed 7 bases at V and 6 bases at J, leaving 11 bases unmatched.

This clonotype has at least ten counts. Here the CDR3 reads CSASEQENTGELFF. CDR3 coding DNA: TGCAGTGCTAGCGAGCAGGAAAACACCGGGGAGCTGTTTTTT. The J gene is TRBJ2-2, the V gene TRBV20-1; D remains ambiguous. CDR3 size: 14 residues. V dropped 3 bases and J dropped 2 bases, with 10 bases sitting between them. The germline gives CDR1 DFQATT, CDR2 SNEGSKA (reference sequence).

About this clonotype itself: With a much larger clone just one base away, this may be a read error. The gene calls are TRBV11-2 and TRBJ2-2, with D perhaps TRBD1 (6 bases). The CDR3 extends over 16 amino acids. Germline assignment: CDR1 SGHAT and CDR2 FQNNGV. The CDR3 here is CASSLLGAGNTGELCF. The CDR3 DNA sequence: TGTGCCAGCAGCTTGTTGGGGGCAGGGAACACCGGGGAGCTGTGTTTT.

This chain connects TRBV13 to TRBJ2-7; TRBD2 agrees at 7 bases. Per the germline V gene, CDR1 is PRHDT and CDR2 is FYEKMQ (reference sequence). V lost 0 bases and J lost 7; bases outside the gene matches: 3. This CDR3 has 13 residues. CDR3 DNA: TGTGCCAGCAGCTTAGGGACTAGCAGAGAGCAGTACTTC. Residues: CASSLGTSREQYF.

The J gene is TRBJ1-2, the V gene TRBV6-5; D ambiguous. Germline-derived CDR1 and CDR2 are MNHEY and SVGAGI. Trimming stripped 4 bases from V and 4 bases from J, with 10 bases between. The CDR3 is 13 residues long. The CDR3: CASSFGIRYGYTF. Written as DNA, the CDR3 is TGTGCCAGCAGTTTCGGCATTCGCTATGGCTACACCTTC.

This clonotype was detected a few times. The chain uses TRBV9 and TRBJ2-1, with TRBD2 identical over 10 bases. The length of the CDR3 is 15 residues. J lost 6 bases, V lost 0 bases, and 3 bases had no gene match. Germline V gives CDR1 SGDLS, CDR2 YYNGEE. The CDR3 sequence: CASSVGVAGGNEQFF. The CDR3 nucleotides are TGTGCCAGCAGCGTAGGGGTAGCGGGGGGCAATGAGCAGTTCTTC.

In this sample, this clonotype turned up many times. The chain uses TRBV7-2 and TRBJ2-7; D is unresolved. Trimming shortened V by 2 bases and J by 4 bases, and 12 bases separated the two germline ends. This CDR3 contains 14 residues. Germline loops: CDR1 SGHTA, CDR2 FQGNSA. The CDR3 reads CASSLLGSKYEQYF. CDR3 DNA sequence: TGTGCCAGCAGCTTACTAGGTTCTAAGTACGAGCAGTACTTC. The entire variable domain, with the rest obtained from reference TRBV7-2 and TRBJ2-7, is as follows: GAGVSQSPSNKVTEKGKDVELRCDPISGHTALYWYRQSLGQGLEFLIYFQGNSAPDKSGLPSDRFSAERTGGSVSTLTIQRTQQEDSAVYLCASSLLGSKYEQYFGPGTRLTVT.

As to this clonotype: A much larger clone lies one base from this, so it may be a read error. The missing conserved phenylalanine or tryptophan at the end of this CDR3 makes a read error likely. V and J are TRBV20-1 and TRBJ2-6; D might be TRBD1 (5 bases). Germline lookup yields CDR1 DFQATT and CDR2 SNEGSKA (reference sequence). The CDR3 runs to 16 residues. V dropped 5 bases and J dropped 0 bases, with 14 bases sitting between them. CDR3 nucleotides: TGCAGTGCTGCCCTAACAGGTCGCTCTGGGGCCAACGTCCTGACTCTC. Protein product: CSAALTGRSGANVLTL.

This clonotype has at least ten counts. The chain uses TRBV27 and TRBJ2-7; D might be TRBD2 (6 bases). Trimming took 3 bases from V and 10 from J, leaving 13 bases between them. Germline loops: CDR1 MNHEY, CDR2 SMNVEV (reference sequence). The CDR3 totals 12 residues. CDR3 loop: CASSLIGGGQYF. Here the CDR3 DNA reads TGTGCCAGCAGTTTGATCGGGGGTGGACAGTACTTC.

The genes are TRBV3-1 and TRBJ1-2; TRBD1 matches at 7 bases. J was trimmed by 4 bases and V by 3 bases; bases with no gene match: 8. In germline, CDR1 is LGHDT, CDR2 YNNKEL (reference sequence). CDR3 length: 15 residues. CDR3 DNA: TGTGCCAGCAGCCATAGGGACAGAGGACCCTATGGCTACACCTTC. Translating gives CASSHRDRGPYGYTF.

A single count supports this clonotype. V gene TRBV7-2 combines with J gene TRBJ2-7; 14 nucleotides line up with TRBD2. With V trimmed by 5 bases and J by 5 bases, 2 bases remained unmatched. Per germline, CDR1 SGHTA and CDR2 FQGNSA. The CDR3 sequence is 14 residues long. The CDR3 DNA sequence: TGTGCCAGCAGCCCGGGACTAGCGGGAGACGAGCAGTACTTC. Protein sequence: CASSPGLAGDEQYF.

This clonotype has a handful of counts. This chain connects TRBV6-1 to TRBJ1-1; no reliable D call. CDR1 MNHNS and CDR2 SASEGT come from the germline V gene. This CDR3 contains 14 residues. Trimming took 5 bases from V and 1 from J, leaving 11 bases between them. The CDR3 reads CASSPSPGNTEAFF. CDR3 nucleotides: TGTGCCAGCAGTCCCTCCCCGGGGAACACTGAAGCTTTCTTT.

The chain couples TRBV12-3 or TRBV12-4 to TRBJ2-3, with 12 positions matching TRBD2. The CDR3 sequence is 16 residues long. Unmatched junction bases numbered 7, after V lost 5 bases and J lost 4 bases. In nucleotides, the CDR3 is TGTGCCAGCAGTCCTAGCGGGGGGGCAGTTGCAGATACGCAGTATTTT. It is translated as CASSPSGGAVADTQYF.